The rows below give T cell receptor beta chains drawn from one sample of a study of cytomegalovirus exposure and HLA in healthy donors. TCRdb keeps only in-frame clones here, not all; method: immunoSEQ multiplex PCR. The sample lists about 130,000 clones, roughly 72% seen once, with under 4.5% in the top ten. Sequences were obtained from PBMCs. These receptors were obtained from a man aged 40-50 years in good health and CMV-seropositive. Both conserved end residues are trimmed from each CDR3. The order of the fields is V gene, CDR3 protein.

V gene: TRBV15
CDR3 protein: ATSRTPPRTGSGNTIY

V gene: TRBV7-9
CDR3 protein: ASSLNGGLQETQY

V gene: TRBV27
CDR3 protein: ASSLQRGANYGYT

V gene: TRBV6-5
CDR3 protein: ASSYSSPLDEQF

V gene: TRBV9
CDR3 protein: ASSSRPQSGFTNTEAF

V gene: TRBV18
CDR3 protein: ASSPDRATEAF

V gene: TRBV6-5
CDR3 protein: ASSPRDRNYGYT

V gene: TRBV9
CDR3 protein: ASSLSTGTKAETQY

V gene: TRBV7-2
CDR3 protein: ASSLKPRGTGELF

V gene: TRBV6-6
CDR3 protein: ASSLRSSSYEQY

V gene: TRBV27
CDR3 protein: ASSLLAGTDTQY

V gene: TRBV10-1
CDR3 protein: AGSVGKGDSPLH

V gene: TRBV5-6
CDR3 protein: ASSLGQGPYEQY

V gene: TRBV25-1
CDR3 protein: ASSAFPTGATYEQY

V gene: TRBV11-3
CDR3 protein: ASSSDRAPNIQY

V gene: TRBV5-5
CDR3 protein: ASSFSVPSYNEQF

V gene: TRBV7-6
CDR3 protein: ASSLATGGYEQY

V gene: TRBV9
CDR3 protein: ASSAGLAGGPRDTQY

V gene: TRBV5-1
CDR3 protein: ASSSDGASQPQH

V gene: TRBV11-2
CDR3 protein: ASNRGLGPGNIQY

V gene: TRBV6-5
CDR3 protein: ASSRPSGGTDTQY

V gene: TRBV11-2
CDR3 protein: ASSAQGANYGYT

V gene: TRBV11-2
CDR3 protein: ASSKTGGTVIPYEQY

V gene: TRBV6-1
CDR3 protein: ASQAYEQY

V gene: TRBV19
CDR3 protein: ASKRQREGGEQF

V gene: TRBV7-6
CDR3 protein: ASSFGIGGPYNEQF

V gene: TRBV6-1
CDR3 protein: ASSWTGDTGELF

V gene: TRBV27
CDR3 protein: ASSLQQGAREQY

V gene: TRBV13
CDR3 protein: ASSLGQGAYGYT

V gene: TRBV4-3
CDR3 protein: ASSRQGQGYT

V gene: TRBV10-1
CDR3 protein: ASSVEDRRGETQY

V gene: TRBV7-2
CDR3 protein: ASSLTGARETNEKLF

V gene: TRBV28
CDR3 protein: ASSLRAGGVPQGTQY

V gene: TRBV30
CDR3 protein: AWSPLREQF

V gene: TRBV6-1
CDR3 protein: ASSGSSGGSTDTQY

V gene: TRBV5-1
CDR3 protein: ASSLVGGSDYGYT

V gene: TRBV30
CDR3 protein: AWSVTGDTEAF

V gene: TRBV5-4
CDR3 protein: ASSGTTSGANVLT

V gene: TRBV2
CDR3 protein: ASSEPRDSWGYEQY

V gene: TRBV6-6
CDR3 protein: ASSQGTGFGYGYT

V gene: TRBV2
CDR3 protein: ASSGLAGAYNEQF

V gene: TRBV7-2
CDR3 protein: ASRQAGGEFHEQY

V gene: TRBV6-1
CDR3 protein: ASTLSDRPNQPQH

V gene: TRBV29-1
CDR3 protein: SGGQDRYEQY